Listed here are 32 T cell receptor beta chains from one sample, sequenced in a study of identical twins. MiXCR was run by TCRdb on the 5' RACE reads, yielding one entry per CDR3 protein. The sample has hundreds of thousands of distinct CDR3 sequences; 8.6% are singletons. These same records also appear under a second study, on yellow fever vaccine responses in identical twins.

The sequenced sample was PBMCs. These receptors all stem from a woman under 30 in good health.

This clonotype was observed a few times. CDR3: CASSRQGVDTQYF. DNA for the CDR3: TGTGCCAGCAGCCGACAGGGCGTAGATACGCAGTATTTT. J is TRBJ2-3 and V is TRBV3-1, with 7 bases fitting TRBD1. V dropped 4 bases and J dropped 5; count of bases not matched to a gene: 3. Per germline, CDR1 LGHDT and CDR2 YNNKEL (reference sequence). The CDR3 runs to 13 residues.

This clonotype was recorded at least ten times. The J gene is TRBJ1-5, the V gene TRBV20-1; D is perhaps TRBD1 (6 bases). Trimming shortened V by 1 base and J by 4 bases, and 14 bases separated the two germline ends. The CDR3 is made up of 15 amino acids. Per germline, CDR1 DFQATT and CDR2 SNEGSKA (reference sequence). The CDR3 spells CSARGSGAHNQPQHF. DNA for the CDR3: TGCAGTGCTAGAGGGTCGGGGGCGCATAATCAGCCCCAGCATTTT.

V usage is TRBV4-2 and J usage is TRBJ2-1; TRBD2 is a possible D gene (6 bases). Trimming stripped 0 bases from V and 3 bases from J, with 12 bases between. The CDR3 spans 16 residues. Germline V CDR1 and CDR2: LGHNA, YNFKEQ. CDR3 amino acids: CASSQDVGGNYNEQFF. CDR3 DNA sequence: TGTGCCAGCAGCCAAGATGTGGGCGGGAACTACAATGAGCAGTTCTTC.

This clonotype was counted at least ten times. The chain recombines TRBV7-2 with TRBJ2-3, with a tentative D call TRBD1 (6 bases). The V end was cut by 5 bases, the J end by 9 bases, with 18 bases between. The CDR3 spans 14 residues. Per the germline V gene, CDR1 is SGHTA and CDR2 is FQGNSA. This CDR3 reads CASSRIQQGGTQYF. In DNA, the CDR3 is TGTGCCAGCAGCCGAATTCAACAGGGCGGCACGCAGTATTTT.

The table lists this clonotype with a few counts. The chain is built from TRBV20-1 and TRBJ2-7, with TRBD1 identical over 11 bases. The CDR3 consists of 14 residues. Germline CDR1 is DFQATT and CDR2 is SNEGSKA (reference sequence). V was pared by 6 bases and J by 4 bases, with 8 bases of the junction left unmatched. CDR3 bases: TGCAGTGCGACAAAAGGACAGGGGGCTTACGAGCAGTACTTC. It codes for CSATKGQGAYEQYF.

J is TRBJ2-7 and V is TRBV7-6; D may match TRBD1 or TRBD2 (5 bases each). The germline gives CDR1 SGHVS, CDR2 FNYEAQ. This CDR3 region has 15 residues. Between the trimmed V and J ends, which lost 5 bases and 1 base, there was a span of 15 bases. DNA for the CDR3: TGTGCCAGCAGCGAGACCGGGACGGAGTCCTACGAGCAGTACTTC. It yields the protein CASSETGTESYEQYF.

This clonotype was seen more than once but under ten times. The chain carries TRBV29-1 and TRBJ1-2, with D perhaps TRBD1 (6 bases). The germline V gene encodes CDR1 SQVTM and CDR2 ANQGSEA. This CDR3 is 13 amino acids long. V shed 4 bases and J shed 6 bases, with 15 bases lying between them. Here the CDR3 reads CSVGGQWGHGYTF. In nucleotides, the CDR3 is TGCAGCGTTGGAGGACAGTGGGGTCATGGCTACACCTTC.

This clonotype showed up just a few times. The V call is TRBV27, the J call TRBJ2-1, with 9 bases that match TRBD2. The CDR3 is 15 residues long. Germline-derived CDR1 and CDR2 are MNHEY and SMNVEV (reference sequence). With 4 bases clipped from V and 5 bases from J, the junction kept 6 bases outside the gene matches. The CDR3 protein is CASSSWTSVDNEQFF. The CDR3 DNA reads as TGTGCCAGCAGTTCATGGACTAGCGTTGACAATGAGCAGTTCTTC.

There are many counts of this clonotype. The chain uses TRBV24-1 and TRBJ2-1, with no clear D. The CDR3 totals 13 residues. The germline V gene has CDR1 KGHDR and CDR2 SFDVKD. Trimming stripped 4 bases from V and 12 bases from J, with 15 bases between. CDR3: CATSDLSSWVQFF. The CDR3 DNA reads TGTGCCACCAGTGACCTTAGTAGTTGGGTGCAGTTCTTC.

This clonotype showed up just a few times. The chain joins TRBV20-1 to TRBJ2-7, with TRBD2 matching 10 bases. The germline V gene has CDR1 DFQATT and CDR2 SNEGSKA (reference sequence). The CDR3 runs to 16 residues. Trimming removed 6 bases from V and 2 bases from J; junction bases left unmatched: 13. This CDR3 reads CSASIGLAGEAYEQYF. DNA for the CDR3: TGCAGTGCCAGTATAGGGCTAGCGGGAGAAGCCTACGAGCAGTACTTC.

This chain uses TRBV7-2 with TRBJ2-1; D is possibly TRBD1 or TRBD2 (5 bases each). Trimming took 5 bases from V and 7 from J, leaving 18 bases between them. CDR3 length equals 15 residues. Per the germline V gene, CDR1 is SGHTA and CDR2 is FQGNSA. CDR3 region: CASSLRGKDSNEQFF. CDR3 DNA sequence: TGTGCCAGCAGCCTAAGGGGAAAGGACTCGAATGAGCAGTTCTTC.

The chain employs TRBV7-9 and TRBJ2-3, with TRBD2 identical over 7 bases. V trimming: 3 bases; J trimming: 3 bases; junction bases outside the gene matches: 12. The CDR3 is made up of 17 amino acids. The V gene's germline CDR1 is SEHNR and CDR2 FQNEAQ (reference sequence). CDR3 in amino acids: CASSFEKTGGRTDTQYF. CDR3 DNA: TGTGCCAGCAGCTTCGAAAAAACGGGGGGTCGGACAGATACGCAGTATTTT.

This clonotype was seen more than once but under ten times. The genes are TRBV20-1 and TRBJ1-5; possibly TRBD1 for D (5 bases). V was clipped by 1 base and J by 4 bases, with 8 bases between them. The germline CDR1 and CDR2 sequences are DFQATT and SNEGSKA (reference sequence). The CDR3 totals 13 residues. The CDR3 bases are TGCAGTGCTAGAGGGACAAAAAATCAGCCCCAGCATTTT. It codes for CSARGTKNQPQHF.

V is TRBV10-3 and J is TRBJ2-1; D might be TRBD1 or TRBD2, each matching 7 bases. The germline CDR1 and CDR2 sequences are ENHRY and SYGVKD. The CDR3 spans 16 residues. Trimming removed 3 bases at V and 7 bases at J, with 19 bases between. The CDR3 DNA reads as TGTGCCATCAGTGATCCCGGCAGGGGGGGGGTGAATGAGCAGTTCTTC. It encodes CAISDPGRGGVNEQFF.

The chain is built from TRBV12-3 or TRBV12-4 and TRBJ2-3, with 11 nucleotides matching TRBD2. This CDR3 has 17 amino acids. The V gene end was trimmed by 6 bases and the J gene end by 1 base; junction bases not matched to a gene: 9. The CDR3 region has the DNA TGTGCCAGCAGCCGCCTTCCGGGACTAGCGGGCACAGATACGCAGTATTTT. Its translation is CASSRLPGLAGTDTQYF.

This clonotype was counted between two and nine times. V is TRBV5-5 and J is TRBJ2-7, with 7 bases identical to TRBD1. The CDR3 runs to 15 residues. Germline V gene sequence: CDR1 SGHKS, CDR2 YYEKEE (reference sequence). Unmatched junction bases numbered 7, after V lost 2 bases and J lost 2 bases. The CDR3 sequence is CASSLGQATAYEQYF. Written as DNA, the CDR3 is TGTGCCAGCAGCTTAGGACAGGCCACAGCCTACGAGCAGTACTTC. Using reference TRBV5-5 and TRBJ2-7 for the parts outside the CDR3, the full variable domain is DAGVTQSPTHLIKTRGQQVTLRCSPISGHKSVSWYQQVLGQGPQFIFQYYEKEERGRGNFPDRFSARQFPNYSSELNVNALLLGDSALYLCASSLGQATAYEQYFGPGTRLTVT.

This clonotype was observed a handful of times. The rearrangement joins TRBV20-1 to TRBJ2-6; D is perhaps TRBD1 (6 bases). In germline, CDR1 is DFQATT, CDR2 SNEGSKA (reference sequence). Trimming removed 5 bases from V and 4 bases from J, with 12 bases in between. The CDR3 spans 14 residues. In nucleotides, the CDR3 is TGCAGTGCTTACAGGGATTTAGGGGCCAACGTCCTGACTTTC. This codes for CSAYRDLGANVLTF.

This clonotype was counted at least ten times. The chain is built from TRBV27 and TRBJ2-3; 12 bases line up with TRBD2. Germline V gene sequence: CDR1 MNHEY, CDR2 SMNVEV (reference sequence). This CDR3 has 18 residues. The V and J ends lost 1 base and 0 bases, in that order; junction bases with no gene match: 5. The CDR3 DNA is TGTGCCAGCAGTTTATTTGGACTAGCGGGGACTAGCACAGATACGCAGTATTTT. This translates into CASSLFGLAGTSTDTQYF.

This clonotype was seen a handful of times. V and J are TRBV5-1 and TRBJ2-1; D gene ambiguous. Germline V gene sequence: CDR1 SGHRS, CDR2 YFSETQ. The CDR3 has 17 residues. V dropped 3 bases and J dropped 0 bases, with 16 bases sitting between them. CDR3 protein: CASSSGPRPGSYNEQFF. The CDR3 DNA follows: TGCGCCAGCAGCTCCGGACCAAGACCGGGCTCCTACAATGAGCAGTTCTTC.

In this sample, this clonotype turned up a few times. The V call is TRBV4-2, the J call TRBJ2-6; D is undetermined. Trimming removed 7 bases at V and 4 bases at J, with 26 bases between. CDR1 is LGHNA, CDR2 YNFKEQ, per germline. The CDR3 is 19 residues long. The CDR3 sequence is CASTHVVGPVGSGANVLTF. The CDR3 DNA is TGTGCCAGCACCCATGTCGTGGGCCCTGTCGGTTCAGGGGCCAACGTCCTGACTTTC.

The chain uses TRBV27 and TRBJ2-7, with 7 bases aligning to TRBD1. V trimming: 3 bases; J trimming: 3 bases; junction bases outside the gene matches: 8. The CDR3 has 15 amino acids. Looked up from germline, CDR1 is MNHEY and CDR2 is SMNVEV (reference sequence). CDR3 amino acids: CASSFAAGTVYEQYF. In DNA form, the CDR3 reads TGTGCCAGCAGTTTTGCTGCTGGGACAGTCTACGAGCAGTACTTC.

This clonotype was observed at least ten times. The J gene is TRBJ2-1, the V gene TRBV18; 13 bases match TRBD2. CDR1 is KGHSH and CDR2 is LQKENI in the germline V gene. The CDR3 extends over 15 amino acids. V shed 3 bases and J 7 bases; nucleotides not matched to a gene: 3. The CDR3: CASSPRTSGSNEQFF. In DNA, the CDR3 is TGTGCCAGCTCACCTCGGACTAGCGGGAGTAATGAGCAGTTCTTC.

The chain joins TRBV20-1 to TRBJ2-7; D not certain. Germline V gene sequence: CDR1 DFQATT, CDR2 SNEGSKA (reference sequence). The CDR3 loop spans 14 amino acids. Between the trimmed V and J ends, which lost 5 bases and 3 bases, there was a span of 17 bases. CDR3 residues: CSARAILSNYEQYF. As DNA, the CDR3 is TGCAGTGCTCGAGCCATACTCTCCAACTACGAGCAGTACTTC.

This clonotype was picked up a small number of times. In DNA form, the CDR3 reads TGCAGTGCTAGAATAGGGTCGGAGGAAAAACTGTTTTTT. It specifies CSARIGSEEKLFF. This sequence joins TRBV20-1 and TRBJ1-4; unclear D gene. The germline V gene has CDR1 DFQATT and CDR2 SNEGSKA (reference sequence). The CDR3 spans 13 residues. The V gene lost 2 bases and the J gene lost 8 bases, with 12 bases spanning the gap.

This sequence joins TRBV14 and TRBJ2-3, with D possibly called TRBD1 or TRBD2 (6 bases each). Germline V gives CDR1 SGHDN, CDR2 FVKESK. V lost 5 bases and J lost 1, with 13 bases in between. The CDR3 sequence is 15 residues long. Here the CDR3 DNA reads TGTGCCAGCAGCGAGACGGGGGCGGGCACAGATACGCAGTATTTT. This gives the protein CASSETGAGTDTQYF.

The chain employs TRBV9 and TRBJ2-7; D gene ambiguous. Germline V CDR1 and CDR2: SGDLS, YYNGEE. V lost 0 bases and J lost 4, with 11 bases in between. CDR3 length equals 14 residues. CDR3 coding DNA: TGTGCCAGCAGCGTAGGGGTCAGTTATTACGAGCAGTACTTC. It yields the protein CASSVGVSYYEQYF.

This clonotype was recorded a few times. V gene TRBV11-2 combines with J gene TRBJ2-3, with 12 bases matching TRBD2. Germline V gives CDR1 SGHAT, CDR2 FQNNGV. The ends lost 7 bases at V and 10 bases at J; junction bases unmatched: 9. This CDR3 contains 14 residues. CDR3 nucleotide sequence: TGTGCCAGCACCAAGGGACTAGCGGGCACCGCGCAGTATTTT. This gives the protein CASTKGLAGTAQYF.

At least ten counts were recorded for this clonotype. The chain carries TRBV10-3 and TRBJ2-1, with 12 bases identical to TRBD2. The CDR3 covers 14 residues. Germline loops: CDR1 ENHRY, CDR2 SYGVKD. J lost 5 bases, V lost 6 bases, and 2 bases had no gene match. The CDR3 nucleotides are TGTGCCATCAGCCTAGCGGGGGGGAACAATGAGCAGTTCTTC. Encoded protein: CAISLAGGNNEQFF.

The chain couples TRBV11-2 to TRBJ2-3; weak D call: TRBD2 (7 bases). The CDR3 has 18 amino acids. The V end lost 6 bases, the J end lost 4 bases, and 26 bases lay between the germline ends. CDR1 is SGHAT and CDR2 is FQNNGV in the germline V gene. CDR3 sequence (DNA): TGTGCCAGCAGACGTCGAGGGGGAGGGCCCTTTGGGCCAGATACGCAGTATTTT. This sequence encodes CASRRRGGGPFGPDTQYF.

The sample holds many counts of this clonotype. J is TRBJ2-1 and V is TRBV6-5; 7 nucleotides line up with TRBD1. This CDR3 has 15 amino acids. J was trimmed by 6 bases and V by 4 bases; bases with no gene match: 9. The V gene's germline CDR1 is MNHEY and CDR2 SVGAGI. CDR3 in amino acids: CASSSSYDRVNEQFF. The CDR3 DNA is TGTGCCAGCAGTTCCTCCTATGACAGGGTCAATGAGCAGTTCTTC.

This clonotype has only a few counts. V and J are TRBV7-9 and TRBJ2-3; weak D call: TRBD2 (6 bases). V lost 2 bases, J lost 2 bases, and 14 bases lay in between. The CDR3 totals 16 residues. Germline CDR1 SEHNR, CDR2 FQNEAQ (reference sequence). The CDR3 is CASSLRTGVNTDTQYF. The CDR3 DNA reads as TGTGCCAGCAGCTTAAGGACGGGGGTGAACACAGATACGCAGTATTTT. Full variable domain (rest looked up from reference TRBV7-9 and TRBJ2-3): DTGVSQNPRHKITKRGQNVTFRCDPISEHNRLYWYRQTLGQGPEFLTYFQNEAQLEKSRLLSDRFSAERPKGSFSTLEIQRTEQGDSAMYLCASSLRTGVNTDTQYFGPGTRLTVL.

V is TRBV2 and J is TRBJ2-1; TRBD2 matches at 9 bases. CDR3 length: 14 residues. The trim removed 2 bases at V and 9 bases at J, leaving 5 bases unmatched. Germline CDR1 and CDR2: SNHLY and FYNNEI. This chain's CDR3 is CASSEPSGISEQFF. CDR3 nucleotides: TGTGCCAGCAGTGAACCTAGCGGGATAAGTGAGCAGTTCTTC.